This T cell receptor beta chain was identified in a study of cytomegalovirus exposure and HLA in healthy donors. Use of 60 Vbeta and 13 Jbeta primers characterized the PCR. TCRdb keeps only in-frame clones here, not all; method: immunoSEQ multiplex PCR. Among 150,000 to 200,000 clones listed, roughly 85% were seen once. Germline V lookup: CDR1 SEHNR, CDR2 FQNEAQ (reference sequence). Between the trimmed V and J ends, which lost 10 bases and 2 bases, there was a span of 18 bases. The CDR3 consists of 14 residues. V usage is TRBV7-9 and J usage is TRBJ2-7, with D tentatively TRBD1 (6 bases). The TCR originated in a woman in her fifties or sixties in good health and CMV-seronegative. The sample comprised PBMCs. This CDR3 is CAITSEDSPYEQYF. The CDR3 DNA reads TGTGCCATCACCTCCGAGGACAGCCCCTACGAGCAGTACTTC.